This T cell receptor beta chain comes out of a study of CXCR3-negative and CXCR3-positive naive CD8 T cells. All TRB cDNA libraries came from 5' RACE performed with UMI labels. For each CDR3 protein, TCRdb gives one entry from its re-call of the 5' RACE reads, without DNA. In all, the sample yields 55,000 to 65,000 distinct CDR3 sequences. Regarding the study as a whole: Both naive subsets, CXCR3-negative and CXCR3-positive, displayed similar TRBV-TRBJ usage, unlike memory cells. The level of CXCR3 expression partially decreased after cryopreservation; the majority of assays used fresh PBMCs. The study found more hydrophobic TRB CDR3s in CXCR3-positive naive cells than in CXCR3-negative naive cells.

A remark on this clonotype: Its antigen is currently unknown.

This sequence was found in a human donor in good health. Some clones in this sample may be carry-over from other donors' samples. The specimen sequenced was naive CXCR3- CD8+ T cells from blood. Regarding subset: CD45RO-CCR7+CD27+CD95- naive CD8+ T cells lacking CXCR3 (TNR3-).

The CDR3 sequence is CASSVRGQGIDEQFF. The rearrangement uses TRBV10-1 and TRBJ2-1; TCRdb's D call of TRBD1 is untestable without DNA. The CDR3 spans 15 residues. CDR1 WNHNN and CDR2 SYGVQD come from the germline V gene (reference sequence).